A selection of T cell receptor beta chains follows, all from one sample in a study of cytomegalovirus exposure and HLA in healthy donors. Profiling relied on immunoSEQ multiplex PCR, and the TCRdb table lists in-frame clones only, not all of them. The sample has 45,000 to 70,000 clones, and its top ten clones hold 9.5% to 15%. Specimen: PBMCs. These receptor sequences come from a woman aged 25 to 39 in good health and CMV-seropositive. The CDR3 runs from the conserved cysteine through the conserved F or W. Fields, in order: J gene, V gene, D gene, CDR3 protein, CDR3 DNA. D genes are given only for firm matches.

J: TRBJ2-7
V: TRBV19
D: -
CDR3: CASSQGRRRFAYEQYF
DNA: TGTGCCAGTAGTCAGGGCCGTCGGCGCTTCGCCTACGAGCAGTACTTC

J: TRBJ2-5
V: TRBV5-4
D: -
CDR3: CASRDTDQETQYF
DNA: TGTGCCAGCAGAGACACGGACCAAGAGACCCAGTACTTC

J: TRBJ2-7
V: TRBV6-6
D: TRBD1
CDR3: CASSLTGGSYEQYF
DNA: TGTGCCAGCAGTTTGACAGGGGGCTCCTACGAGCAGTACTTC

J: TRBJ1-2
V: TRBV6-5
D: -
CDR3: CASSYLSPGRDGYTF
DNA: TGTGCCAGCAGTTACTTAAGTCCGGGGAGAGATGGCTACACCTTC

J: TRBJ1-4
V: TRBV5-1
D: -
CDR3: CASSLTPLTGANEKLFF
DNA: TGCGCCAGCAGTCTTACCCCCCTAACAGGTGCTAATGAAAAACTGTTTTTT

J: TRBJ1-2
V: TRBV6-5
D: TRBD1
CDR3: CASIAPGQGSLGYTF
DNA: TGTGCCAGCATCGCCCCGGGACAGGGATCCCTCGGCTACACCTTC

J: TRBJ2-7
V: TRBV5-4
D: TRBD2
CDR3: CASSTGLAGLNEQYF
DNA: TGTGCCAGCAGCACTGGACTAGCGGGGCTGAACGAGCAGTACTTC

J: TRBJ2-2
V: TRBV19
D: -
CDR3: CASSTSGSLPTGELFF
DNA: TGTGCCAGTAGTACTTCGGGGAGTCTCCCCACCGGGGAGCTGTTTTTT

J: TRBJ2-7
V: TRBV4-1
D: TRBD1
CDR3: CASSLSSGQHSYEQYF
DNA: TGCGCCAGCAGCCTATCATCGGGACAGCATTCCTACGAGCAGTACTTC

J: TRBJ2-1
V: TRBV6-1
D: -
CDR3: CASSEARLGNEQFF
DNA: TGTGCCAGCAGTGAAGCGAGGCTAGGTAATGAGCAGTTCTTC

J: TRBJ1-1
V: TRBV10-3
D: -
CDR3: CAIKAGGGYEAFF
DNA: TGTGCCATCAAGGCGGGGGGCGGGTATGAAGCTTTCTTT

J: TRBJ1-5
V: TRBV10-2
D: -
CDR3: CASSESLAGNQPQHF
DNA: TGCGCCAGCAGTGAGTCTTTGGCAGGCAATCAGCCCCAGCATTTT

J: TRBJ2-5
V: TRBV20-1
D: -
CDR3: CSASGVETQYF
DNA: TGCAGTGCTAGTGGAGTGGAGACCCAGTACTTC

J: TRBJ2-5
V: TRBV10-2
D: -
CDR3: CASSGAGSQTRDQYF
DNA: TGCGCCAGCAGTGGAGCGGGTTCCCAGACACGGGACCAGTACTTC

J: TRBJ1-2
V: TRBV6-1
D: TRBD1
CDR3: CASSGGGQGPSPYGYTF
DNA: TGTGCCAGCAGTGGGGGGGGACAGGGGCCGTCCCCCTATGGCTACACCTTC

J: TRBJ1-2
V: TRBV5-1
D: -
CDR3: CASSFQGNYGYTF
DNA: TGCGCCAGCAGCTTTCAGGGGAACTATGGCTACACCTTC

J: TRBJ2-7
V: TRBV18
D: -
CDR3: CASSPPSGSYEQYF
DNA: TGTGCCAGCTCACCACCGTCCGGCTCCTACGAGCAGTACTTC

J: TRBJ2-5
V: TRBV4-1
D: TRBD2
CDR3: CASGDYFRETQYF
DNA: TGCGCCAGTGGGGACTACTTTCGGGAGACCCAGTACTTC

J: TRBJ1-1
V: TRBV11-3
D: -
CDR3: CASSLRSAGLTEAFF
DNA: TGTGCCAGCAGCTTAAGGTCCGCGGGGCTCACTGAAGCTTTCTTT

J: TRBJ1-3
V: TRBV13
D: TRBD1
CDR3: CASSRTGGYGNTIYF
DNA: TGTGCCAGCAGCCGGACAGGCGGTTATGGAAACACCATATATTTT

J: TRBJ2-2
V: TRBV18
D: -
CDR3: CASSPIANTGELFF
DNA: TGTGCCAGCTCACCAATCGCGAACACCGGGGAGCTGTTTTTT

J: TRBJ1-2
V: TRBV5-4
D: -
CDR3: CASSTTSGTLKEGYTF
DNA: TGTGCCAGCAGCACTACCTCCGGGACACTTAAAGAGGGCTACACCTTC

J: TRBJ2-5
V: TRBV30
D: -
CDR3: CAWRGQFSGETQYF
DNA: TGTGCCTGGAGGGGACAGTTTAGCGGAGAGACCCAGTACTTC

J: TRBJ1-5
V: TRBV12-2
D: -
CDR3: CASRLIGWTLHQPQHF
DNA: TGTGCAAGTCGCTTAATTGGTTGGACACTCCATCAGCCCCAGCATTTT

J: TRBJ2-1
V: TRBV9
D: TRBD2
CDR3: CASSVEIASGRREQFF
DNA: TGTGCCAGCAGCGTAGAGATCGCTAGCGGGAGGCGAGAGCAGTTCTTC

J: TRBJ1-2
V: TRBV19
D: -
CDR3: CASSTSMSAGYTF
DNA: TGTGCCAGTAGTACCTCAATGAGCGCTGGCTACACCTTC

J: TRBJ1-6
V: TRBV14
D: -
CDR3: CASSQQGPVGSLHF
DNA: TGTGCCAGCAGCCAACAGGGCCCCGTCGGGTCCCTCCACTTT

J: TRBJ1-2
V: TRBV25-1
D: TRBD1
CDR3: CASSEFGTGALFYGYTF
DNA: TGTGCCAGCAGTGAATTTGGGACAGGGGCCCTCTTCTATGGCTACACCTTC

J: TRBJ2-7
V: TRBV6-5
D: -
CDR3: CASSYSQGGGYEQYF
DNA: TGTGCCAGCAGTTACTCACAGGGAGGGGGATACGAGCAGTACTTC

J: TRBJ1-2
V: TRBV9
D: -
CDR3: CASSVGTGTTYGYTF
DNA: TGTGCCAGCAGCGTAGGTACGGGGACAACCTATGGCTACACCTTC

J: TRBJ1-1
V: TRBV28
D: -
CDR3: CASEGGAGMNTEAFF
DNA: TGTGCCAGCGAAGGTGGGGCTGGGATGAACACTGAAGCTTTCTTT

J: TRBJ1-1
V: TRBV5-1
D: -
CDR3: CASSLDSSNTEAFF
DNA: TGCGCCAGCAGCTTGGACAGCTCTAACACTGAAGCTTTCTTT

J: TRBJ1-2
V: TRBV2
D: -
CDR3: CASSEALDRTSTYTF
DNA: TGTGCCAGCAGTGAAGCGCTTGACAGGACCTCCACCTACACCTTC

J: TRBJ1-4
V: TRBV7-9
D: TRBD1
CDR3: CASSLGTANEKLFF
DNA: TGTGCCAGCAGCTTGGGGACAGCTAATGAAAAACTGTTTTTT

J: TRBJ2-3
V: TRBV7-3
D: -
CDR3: CASSLKGSGADTQYF
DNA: TGTGCCAGCAGCTTAAAGGGGTCGGGGGCAGATACGCAGTATTTT

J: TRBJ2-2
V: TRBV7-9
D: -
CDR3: CASSPFVPGVKTGELFF
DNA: TGTGCCAGCAGCCCTTTTGTACCGGGGGTGAAGACCGGGGAGCTGTTTTTT

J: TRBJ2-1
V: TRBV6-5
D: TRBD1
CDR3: CASSFDRGQYNEQFF
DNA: TGTGCCAGCAGTTTTGACAGGGGGCAATACAATGAGCAGTTCTTC

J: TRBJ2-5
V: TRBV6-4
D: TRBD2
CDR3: CASSDSTSGGAETQYF
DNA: TGTGCCAGCAGTGACTCGACTAGCGGGGGGGCCGAGACCCAGTACTTC

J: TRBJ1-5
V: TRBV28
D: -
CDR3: CAREGGAQPQHF
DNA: TGTGCCAGGGAAGGGGGGGCTCAGCCCCAGCATTTT

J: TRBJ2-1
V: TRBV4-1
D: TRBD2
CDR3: CASSQEKGMASGGRRSYNEQFF
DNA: TGCGCCAGCAGCCAAGAAAAGGGTATGGCTAGCGGGGGCCGGCGCTCCTACAATGAGCAGTTCTTC

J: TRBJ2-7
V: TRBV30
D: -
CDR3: CAWTMASEQYF
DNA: TGTGCCTGGACAATGGCATCCGAGCAGTACTTC

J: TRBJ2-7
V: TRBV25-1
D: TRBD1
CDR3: CASSEPGQVYEQYF
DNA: TGTGCCAGCAGTGAACCCGGACAGGTCTACGAGCAGTACTTC

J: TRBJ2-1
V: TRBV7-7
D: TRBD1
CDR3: CASSLGDRGHNEQFF
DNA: TGTGCTAGCAGCTTGGGTGACAGGGGTCACAATGAGCAGTTCTTC

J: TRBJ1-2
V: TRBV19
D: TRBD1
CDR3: CASQQGAGYGYTF
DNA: TGTGCCAGCCAACAGGGGGCGGGGTATGGCTACACCTTC

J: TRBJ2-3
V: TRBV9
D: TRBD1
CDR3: CASSAGQGGRTQYF
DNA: TGTGCCAGCAGCGCCGGACAGGGTGGGCGTACGCAGTATTTT

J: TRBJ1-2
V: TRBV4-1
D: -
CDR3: CASSQDFGGGNGYTF
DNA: TGCGCCAGCAGCCAAGATTTCGGGGGTGGGAATGGCTACACCTTC

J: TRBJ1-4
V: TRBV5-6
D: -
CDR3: CASSTTGGMTNEKLFF
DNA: TGTGCCAGCAGCACGACCGGGGGGATGACTAATGAAAAACTGTTTTTT

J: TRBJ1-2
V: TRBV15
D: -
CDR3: CATSRGGGIYGYTF
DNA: TGTGCCACCAGCAGGGGTGGGGGCATCTATGGCTACACCTTC

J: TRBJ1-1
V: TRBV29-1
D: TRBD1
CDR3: CSVETGGNTEAFF
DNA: TGCAGCGTTGAGACAGGGGGAAACACTGAAGCTTTCTTT

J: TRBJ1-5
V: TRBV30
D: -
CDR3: CAWSVSGNQPQHF
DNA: TGTGCCTGGAGTGTCTCAGGCAATCAGCCCCAGCATTTT

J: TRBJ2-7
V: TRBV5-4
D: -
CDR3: CASSFDGSYEQYF
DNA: TGTGCCAGCAGCTTCGACGGGAGCTACGAGCAGTACTTC

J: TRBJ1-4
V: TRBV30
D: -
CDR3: CALPTPGNEKLFF
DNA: TGTGCCCTCCCTACCCCCGGTAATGAAAAACTGTTTTTT

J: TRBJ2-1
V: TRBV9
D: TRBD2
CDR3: CASSARDYPYNEQFF
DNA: TGTGCCAGCAGCGCCCGGGACTACCCCTACAATGAGCAGTTCTTC

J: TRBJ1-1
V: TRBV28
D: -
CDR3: CASSLGQGYLNTEAFF
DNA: TGTGCCAGCAGTTTAGGGCAGGGCTACCTGAACACTGAAGCTTTCTTT

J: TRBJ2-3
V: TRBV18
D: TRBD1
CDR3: CASSRGQGGDTQYF
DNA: TGTGCCAGCTCCCGAGGACAGGGGGGAGATACGCAGTATTTT

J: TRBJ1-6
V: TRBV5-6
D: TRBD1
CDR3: CASSWTGEGSPLHF
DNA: TGTGCCAGCAGCTGGACAGGGGAAGGTTCACCCCTCCACTTT

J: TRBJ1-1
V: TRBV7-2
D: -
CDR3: CASSLFPVNTEAFF
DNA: TGTGCCAGCAGCTTATTTCCGGTGAACACTGAAGCTTTCTTT